What follows are 5 T cell receptor beta chains derived from one specimen sequenced in a study of control samples from healthy donors and cancer patients. Sequencing was performed with immunoSEQ multiplex PCR; in TCRdb, only in-frame clones are kept and a portion is missing. The sample has tens of thousands of clones; 90% are singletons. Sequencing was done on a sample of PBMCs. These receptor sequences come from a man in his 60s with colorectal cancer.

The genes are TRBV14 and TRBJ2-7; D is unclear. V dropped 5 bases and J dropped 0 bases, with 17 bases sitting between them. The CDR3 has 16 amino acids. The germline CDR1 and CDR2 sequences are SGHDN and FVKESK. Written as DNA, the CDR3 is TGTGCCAGCAGCGAGCCCGCAGGAACTTACTCCTACGAGCAGTACTTC. Its protein product is CASSEPAGTYSYEQYF.

This chain uses TRBV2 with TRBJ1-5, with 9 bases matching TRBD1. Germline assignment: CDR1 SNHLY and CDR2 FYNNEI. The CDR3 contains 16 residues. V shed 5 bases and J 3 bases; nucleotides not matched to a gene: 8. The CDR3 coding sequence is TGTGCCAGCAGTCTCCCCGGGACAGGGACCAATCAGCCCCAGCATTTT. Encoded protein: CASSLPGTGTNQPQHF.

The genes are TRBV27 and TRBJ2-7; D gene unclear. V was shortened by 4 bases and J by 0 bases, with 22 bases between the two germline ends. The CDR3 loop spans 18 amino acids. Germline V gene lookup returns CDR1 MNHEY and CDR2 SMNVEV (reference sequence). CDR3 in DNA: TGTGCCAGCAGTTCCCGGGCCCCGGGCCCCTTGAGCTCCTACGAGCAGTACTTC. Its protein is CASSSRAPGPLSSYEQYF.

This chain uses TRBV21-1 with TRBJ1-1; no DNA check was done on the table's D call, TRBD1. TRBV21-1 is a documented pseudogene. The CDR3 sequence is 17 residues long. CDR3 bases: TGTGCCAGCAGCAAAGGGGACAGGGGGCGCTCAGAGCCTGAAGCTTTCTTT. Residues: CASSKGDRGRSEPEAFF.

The chain is built from TRBV4-1 and TRBJ2-7, with D unclear. In germline, CDR1 is MGHRA, CDR2 YSYEKL. The CDR3 is 15 residues long. V was clipped by 2 bases and J by 4 bases, with 15 bases between them. The CDR3 DNA follows: TGCGCCAGCAGCCAAAGGTTGGCTGATCGTTACGAGCAGTACTTC. Amino acids: CASSQRLADRYEQYF.